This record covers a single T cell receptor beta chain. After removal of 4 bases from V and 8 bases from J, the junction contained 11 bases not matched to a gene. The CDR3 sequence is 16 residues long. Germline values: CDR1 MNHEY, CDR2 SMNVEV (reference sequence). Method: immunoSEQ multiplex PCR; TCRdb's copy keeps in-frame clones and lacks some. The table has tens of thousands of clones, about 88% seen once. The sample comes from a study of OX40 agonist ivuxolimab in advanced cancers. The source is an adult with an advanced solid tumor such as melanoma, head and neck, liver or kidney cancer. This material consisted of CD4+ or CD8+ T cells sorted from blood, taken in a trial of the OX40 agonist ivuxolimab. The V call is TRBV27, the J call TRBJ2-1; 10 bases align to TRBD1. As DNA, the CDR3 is TGTGCCAGCAGTTCGACACGGGACAGGGGTTGGGATGAGCAGTTCTTC. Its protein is CASSSTRDRGWDEQFF.